This TCR beta chain was profiled in a study of beta chain features in type 1 diabetes. Every isolated RNA sample was fully reverse transcribed, so sequencing captured expressed TCRB transcripts. Sequenced by immunoSEQ multiplex PCR; TCRdb stores in-frame clones only, minus some. In the table there are hundreds of thousands of clones, 15% to 18% of which are singletons. The V and J ends lost 4 bases and 2 bases respectively, with 16 bases between them. This CDR3 is built from 16 residues. CDR1 and CDR2 (germline): SGHNT, YYREEE (reference sequence). Broader study findings: Patients with type 1 diabetes showed fewer VDJ junction insertions and more deletions. In comparison with healthy donors, patients had naive, central memory and Treg TCRB repertoires that appeared more similar. Researchers report that Type 1 diabetes patients had moderately but significantly shorter TCRB CDR3s across all four CD4+ subsets.

Sorted populations all exceeded 98% purity. A word on this clone: Its target is unknown.

The source of this sequence is a man between 18 and 29 years old in good health. This chain links TRBV5-4 with TRBJ2-1; D is perhaps TRBD2 (6 bases). Sequenced input: naive CD4+ T cells from blood. The CDR3 region is CASSPPGSGTYNEQFF. The CDR3 DNA reads TGTGCCAGCAGCCCCCCGGGTAGCGGAACCTACAATGAGCAGTTCTTC.